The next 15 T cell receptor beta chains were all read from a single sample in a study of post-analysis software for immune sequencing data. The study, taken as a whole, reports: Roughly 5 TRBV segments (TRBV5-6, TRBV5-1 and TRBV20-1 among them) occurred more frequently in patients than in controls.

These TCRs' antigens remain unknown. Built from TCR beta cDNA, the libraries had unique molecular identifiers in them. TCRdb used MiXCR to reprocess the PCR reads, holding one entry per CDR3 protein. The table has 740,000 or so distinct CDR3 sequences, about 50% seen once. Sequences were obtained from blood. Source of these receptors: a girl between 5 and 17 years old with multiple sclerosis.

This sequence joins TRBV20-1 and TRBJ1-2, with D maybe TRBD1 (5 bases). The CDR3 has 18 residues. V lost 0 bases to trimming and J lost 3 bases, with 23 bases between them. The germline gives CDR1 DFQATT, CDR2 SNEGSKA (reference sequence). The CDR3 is CSARDEVFGQGLDYGYTF. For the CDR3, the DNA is TGCAGTGCTAGAGATGAGGTATTTGGTCAGGGCTTGGACTATGGCTACACCTTC.

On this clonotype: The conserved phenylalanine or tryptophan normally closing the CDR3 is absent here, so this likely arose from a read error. This CDR3 reads CSASPKGQTLYGYTV. The CDR3 DNA is TGCAGTGCTAGTCCGAAAGGACAGACACTTTATGGCTACACCGTC. The chain carries TRBV20-1 and TRBJ1-2; a weak D match, TRBD1 (6 bases). This CDR3 has 15 amino acids. In germline, CDR1 is DFQATT, CDR2 SNEGSKA (reference sequence). Trimming took off 3 bases at V and 5 bases at J, with 19 bases between the two ends.

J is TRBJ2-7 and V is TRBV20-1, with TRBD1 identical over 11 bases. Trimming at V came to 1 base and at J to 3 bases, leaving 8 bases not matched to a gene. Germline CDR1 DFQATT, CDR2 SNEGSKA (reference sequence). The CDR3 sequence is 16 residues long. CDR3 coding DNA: TGCAGTGCTAGAGGGACAGGGGGCAAAACCCTCTACGAGCAGTACTTC. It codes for CSARGTGGKTLYEQYF.

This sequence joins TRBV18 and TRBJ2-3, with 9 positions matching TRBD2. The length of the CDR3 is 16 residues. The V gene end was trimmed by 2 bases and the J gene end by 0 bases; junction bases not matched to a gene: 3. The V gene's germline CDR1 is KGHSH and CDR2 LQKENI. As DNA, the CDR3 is TGTGCCAGCTCACCAGGCGGGAGGGGAAGCACAGATACGCAGTATTTT. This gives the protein CASSPGGRGSTDTQYF.

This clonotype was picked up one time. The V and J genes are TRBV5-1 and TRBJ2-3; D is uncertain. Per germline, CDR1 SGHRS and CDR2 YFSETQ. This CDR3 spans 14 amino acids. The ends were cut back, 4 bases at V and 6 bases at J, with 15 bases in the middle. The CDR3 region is CASSPRRAWDTQYF. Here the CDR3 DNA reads TGCGCCAGCAGCCCACGTAGGGCTTGGGATACGCAGTATTTT. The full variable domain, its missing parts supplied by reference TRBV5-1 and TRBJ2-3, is KAGVTQTPRYLIKTRGQQVTLSCSPISGHRSVSWYQQTPGQGLQFLFEYFSETQRNKGNFPGRFSGRQFSNSRSEMNVSTLELGDSALYLCASSPRRAWDTQYFGPGTRLTVL.

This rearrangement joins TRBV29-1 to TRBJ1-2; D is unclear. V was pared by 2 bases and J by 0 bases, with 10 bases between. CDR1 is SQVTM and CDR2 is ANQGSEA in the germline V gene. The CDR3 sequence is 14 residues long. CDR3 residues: CSVEIYDPNYGYTF. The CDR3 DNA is TGCAGCGTTGAAATATACGATCCTAACTATGGCTACACCTTC. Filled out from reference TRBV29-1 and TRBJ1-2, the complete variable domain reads SAVISQKPSRDICQRGTSLTIQCQVDSQVTMMFWYRQQPGQSLTLIATANQGSEATYESGFVIDKFPISRPNLTFSTLTVSNMSPEDSSIYLCSVEIYDPNYGYTFGSGTRLTVV.

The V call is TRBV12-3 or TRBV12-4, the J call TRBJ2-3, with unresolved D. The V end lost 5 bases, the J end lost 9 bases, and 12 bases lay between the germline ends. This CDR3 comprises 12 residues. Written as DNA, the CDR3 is TGTGCCAGCAGTAATCCTGGTGGCACGCAGTATTTT. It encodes CASSNPGGTQYF.

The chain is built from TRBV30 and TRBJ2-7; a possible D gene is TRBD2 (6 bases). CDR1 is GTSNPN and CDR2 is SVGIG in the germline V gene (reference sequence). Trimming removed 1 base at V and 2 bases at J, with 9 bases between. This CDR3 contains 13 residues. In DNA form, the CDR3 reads TGTGCCTGGAGTGAGGGGAGGCCCTACGAGCAGTACTTC. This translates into CAWSEGRPYEQYF.

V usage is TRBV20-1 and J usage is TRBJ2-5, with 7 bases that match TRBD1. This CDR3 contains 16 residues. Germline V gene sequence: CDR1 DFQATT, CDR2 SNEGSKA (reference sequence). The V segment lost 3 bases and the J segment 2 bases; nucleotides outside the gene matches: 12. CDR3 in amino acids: CSASKISGQRQETQYF. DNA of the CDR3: TGCAGTGCTAGTAAAATTTCGGGACAGAGACAAGAGACCCAGTACTTC.

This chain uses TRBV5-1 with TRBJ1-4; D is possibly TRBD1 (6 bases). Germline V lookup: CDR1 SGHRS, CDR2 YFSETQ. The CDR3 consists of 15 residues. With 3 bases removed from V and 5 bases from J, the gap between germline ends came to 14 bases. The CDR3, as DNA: TGCGCCAGCAGCTCCCAGACAGGTCGGAATGAAAAACTGTTTTTT. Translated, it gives CASSSQTGRNEKLFF.

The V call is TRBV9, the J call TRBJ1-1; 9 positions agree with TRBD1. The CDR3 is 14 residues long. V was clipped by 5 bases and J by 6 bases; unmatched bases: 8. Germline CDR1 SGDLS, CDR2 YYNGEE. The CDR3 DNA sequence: TGTGCCAGCAGGCCCGGGACAGGGAGCCCTGAAGCTTTCTTT. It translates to CASRPGTGSPEAFF.

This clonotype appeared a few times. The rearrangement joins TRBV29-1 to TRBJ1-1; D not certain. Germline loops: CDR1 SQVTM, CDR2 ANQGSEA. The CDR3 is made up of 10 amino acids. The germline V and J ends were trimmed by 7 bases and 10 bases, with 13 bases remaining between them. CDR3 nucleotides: TGCAGCGCCATATCCGTAGGAGCTTTCTTT. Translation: CSAISVGAFF.

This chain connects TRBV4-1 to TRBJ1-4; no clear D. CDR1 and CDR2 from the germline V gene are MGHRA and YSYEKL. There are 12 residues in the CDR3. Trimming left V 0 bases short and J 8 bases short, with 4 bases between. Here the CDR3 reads CASSQDPEKLFF. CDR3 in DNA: TGCGCCAGCAGCCAAGATCCCGAAAAACTGTTTTTT.

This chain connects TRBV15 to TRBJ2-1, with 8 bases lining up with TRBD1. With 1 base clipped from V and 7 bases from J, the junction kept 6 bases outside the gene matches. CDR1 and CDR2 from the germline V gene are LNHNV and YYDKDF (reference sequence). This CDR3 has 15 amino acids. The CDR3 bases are TGTGCCACCAGCAGAGTAAGGACAGGGCGTAATGAGCAGTTCTTC. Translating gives CATSRVRTGRNEQFF.

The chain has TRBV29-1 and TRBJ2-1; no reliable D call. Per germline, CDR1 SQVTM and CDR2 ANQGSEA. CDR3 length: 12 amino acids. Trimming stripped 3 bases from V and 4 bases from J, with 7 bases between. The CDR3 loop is CSVESEYNEQFF. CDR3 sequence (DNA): TGCAGCGTTGAGTCAGAGTACAATGAGCAGTTCTTC.